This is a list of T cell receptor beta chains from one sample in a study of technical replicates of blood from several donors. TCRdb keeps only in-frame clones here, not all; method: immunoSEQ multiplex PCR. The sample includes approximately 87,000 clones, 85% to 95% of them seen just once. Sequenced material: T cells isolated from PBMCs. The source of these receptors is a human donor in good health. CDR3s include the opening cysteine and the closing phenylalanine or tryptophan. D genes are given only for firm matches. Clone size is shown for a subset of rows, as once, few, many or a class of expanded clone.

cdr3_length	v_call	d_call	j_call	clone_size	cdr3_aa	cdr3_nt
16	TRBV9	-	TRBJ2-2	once	CASSATGTVNTGELFF	TGTGCCAGCAGCGCAACCGGGACTGTGAACACCGGGGAGCTGTTTTTT
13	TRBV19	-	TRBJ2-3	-	CASSIQGTDTQYF	TGTGCCAGTAGTATACAGGGAACAGATACGCAGTATTTT
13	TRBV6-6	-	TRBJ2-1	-	CASSPDGSGEQFF	TGTGCCAGCAGCCCGGACGGCTCGGGGGAGCAGTTCTTC
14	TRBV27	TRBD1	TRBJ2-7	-	CASSFGQVSYEQYF	TGTGCCAGCAGTTTCGGACAGGTTTCCTACGAGCAGTACTTC
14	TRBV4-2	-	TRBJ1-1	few	CASSQERRGTEAFF	TGTGCCAGCAGCCAAGAGAGGCGGGGAACTGAAGCTTTCTTT
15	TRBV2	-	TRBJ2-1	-	CASSEVMTSSGEQFF	TGTGCCAGCAGTGAAGTAATGACTAGTTCCGGCGAGCAGTTCTTC
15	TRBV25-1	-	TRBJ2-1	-	CASSPPLSSYNEQFF	TGTGCCAGCAGCCCGCCCCTGAGCTCCTACAATGAGCAGTTCTTC
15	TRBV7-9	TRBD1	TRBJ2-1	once	CASSLGQGGDNEQFF	TGTGCCAGCAGCCTCGGACAGGGAGGCGACAATGAGCAGTTCTTC
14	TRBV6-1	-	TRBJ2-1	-	CASRVESSYNEQFF	TGTGCCAGCAGAGTAGAGAGCTCCTACAATGAGCAGTTCTTC
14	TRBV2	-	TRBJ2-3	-	CASSWTALTDTQYF	TGTGCCAGCAGCTGGACAGCCCTCACAGATACGCAGTATTTT
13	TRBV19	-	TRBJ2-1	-	CASSLALYNEQFF	TGTGCCAGTAGCCTAGCGTTATACAATGAGCAGTTCTTC
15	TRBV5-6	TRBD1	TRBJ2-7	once	CASSLYEQGAGEQYF	TGTGCCAGCAGCTTGTATGAACAGGGGGCGGGAGAGCAGTACTTC
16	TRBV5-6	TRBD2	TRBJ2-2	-	CASSLPSGSITGELFF	TGTGCCAGCAGCTTGCCTAGCGGGAGTATCACCGGGGAGCTGTTTTTT
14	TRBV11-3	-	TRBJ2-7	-	CASGYSFPTIEQYF	TGTGCCAGCGGATACAGCTTTCCCACGATCGAGCAGTACTTC